This T cell receptor beta chain emerged from a study of brain T cells in children with intractable seizures. Regarding the study as a whole: HCMV serostatus was not known, and viral specificity came from CDR3 similarity only.

The sequenced cases were selected for having the highest brain T cell transcript signatures. V was clipped by 7 bases and J by 3 bases, with 14 bases between them. The CDR3 runs to 15 residues. Germline CDR1 KGHDR, CDR2 SFDVKD. Concerning this clone itself: The antigen remains undetermined.

Sequenced by immunoSEQ multiplex PCR; TCRdb stores in-frame clones only, minus some. This table holds tens of thousands of clones, 93% found once. The sequence came from a boy younger than two with tuberous sclerosis and intractable seizures. The sample was peripheral blood, taken at surgery. The chain combines TRBV24-1 with TRBJ1-4; D is possibly TRBD1 (5 bases). CDR3 sequence: CATRPGGEANEKLFF. The CDR3 coding sequence is TGTGCCACCAGACCGGGGGGTGAGGCTAATGAAAAACTGTTTTTT.